These T cell receptor beta chains were read from a single sample in a study of blood T cell repertoires in COVID-19. Data came from immunoSEQ multiplex PCR; TCRdb stores just in-frame clones and leaves some out. The table records about 130,000 clones, approximately 88% of them present only once. Material: peripheral blood. The receptors were gathered from a man in his fifties with acute or convalescent COVID-19. Each CDR3 is given with its conserved first and last residue. D genes are given only for firm matches. Rows may omit the clone size; those that give it use once, few, many or a size class.

D gene | J gene | V gene | clone size | CDR3 protein | CDR3 DNA
NA | TRBJ2-3 | TRBV7-2 | NA | CASSLATQGSAGADTQYF | TGTGCCAGCAGCTTAGCGACTCAGGGTTCCGCAGGGGCAGATACGCAGTATTTT
TRBD1 | TRBJ2-2 | TRBV12-5 | NA | CASGPTGTGDAPRELFF | TGTGCTAGTGGCCCGACCGGGACAGGGGACGCTCCGAGGGAGCTGTTTTTT
NA | TRBJ2-7 | TRBV28 | once | CASSFSVAYEQYF | TGTGCCAGCAGTTTTTCTGTAGCATACGAGCAGTACTTC
TRBD2 | TRBJ2-1 | TRBV28 | NA | CASSLGAGGRHEQFF | TGTGCCAGCAGTTTAGGAGCGGGAGGGAGACATGAGCAGTTCTTC
TRBD1 | TRBJ1-1 | TRBV5-1 | NA | CASSFITGGDTEAFF | TGCGCCAGCAGCTTTATAACAGGGGGGGACACTGAAGCTTTCTTT
TRBD1 | TRBJ2-1 | TRBV27 | NA | CASSFSLGTASYNEQFF | TGTGCCAGCAGTTTTTCCCTAGGGACAGCCTCCTACAATGAGCAGTTCTTC
NA | TRBJ2-6 | TRBV6-4 | NA | CASSDNLSGANVLTF | TGTGCCAGCAGTGATAATCTGTCTGGGGCCAACGTCCTGACTTTC
TRBD1 | TRBJ2-7 | TRBV18 | once | CASSPGTGYGEQYF | TGTGCCAGCTCACCCGGGACAGGGTACGGCGAGCAGTACTTC
NA | TRBJ1-1 | TRBV18 | NA | CASSQLRGWNTEAFF | TGTGCCAGCTCCCAACTCAGGGGATGGAACACTGAAGCTTTCTTT
NA | TRBJ2-7 | TRBV13 | many | CASSYQTSPEQYF | TGTGCCAGCAGTTACCAAACTAGCCCCGAGCAGTACTTC
NA | TRBJ2-5 | TRBV27 | few | CASSLFAGVRGGTQYF | TGTGCCAGCAGTTTGTTTGCGGGGGTGAGAGGGGGGACCCAGTACTTC
TRBD2 | TRBJ2-5 | TRBV7-6 | NA | CGAGGLQETQYF | TGTGGGGCGGGGGGACTACAAGAGACCCAGTACTTC
TRBD1 | TRBJ1-2 | TRBV5-6 | NA | CASSYGQAAYGYTF | TGTGCCAGCAGCTATGGACAGGCTGCCTATGGCTACACCTTC
NA | TRBJ1-1 | TRBV9 | NA | CASSVAWGDTEAFF | TGTGCCAGCAGCGTAGCTTGGGGGGACACTGAAGCTTTCTTT
NA | TRBJ1-4 | TRBV19 | NA | CARTPRESNEKLFF | TGTGCCAGGACCCCCCGGGAGTCTAATGAAAAACTGTTTTTT
NA | TRBJ2-1 | TRBV28 | NA | CASSQGSESYNEQFF | TGTGCCAGCAGTCAGGGGTCCGAATCCTACAATGAGCAGTTCTTC
NA | TRBJ1-1 | TRBV6-5 | once | CASRQTGAEAFF | TGTGCCAGCAGGCAGACAGGAGCTGAAGCTTTCTTT
TRBD1 | TRBJ1-2 | TRBV28 | NA | CASTDRVNYGYTF | TGTGCCAGCACTGACAGGGTGAACTATGGCTACACCTTC
NA | TRBJ1-2 | TRBV6-5 | NA | CAGTSDSYYGYTF | TGTGCCGGAACCTCGGACAGCTACTATGGCTACACCTTC
TRBD2 | TRBJ2-2 | TRBV5-1 | NA | CASSTTSGRNTGELFF | TGCGCCAGCAGCACCACTAGCGGGAGGAACACCGGGGAGCTGTTTTTT
TRBD1 | TRBJ1-6 | TRBV2 | NA | CASSDRGRNSPLHF | TGTGCCAGCAGCGACAGGGGAAGGAATTCACCCCTCCACTTT
NA | TRBJ1-3 | TRBV19 | NA | CASSLTEPGSGNTIYF | TGTGCCAGTAGTCTGACAGAACCCGGCTCTGGAAACACCATATATTTT
TRBD1 | TRBJ2-1 | TRBV6-5 | NA | CANQQGSYNEQFF | TGTGCCAACCAACAGGGGTCCTACAATGAGCAGTTCTTC
TRBD1 | TRBJ1-2 | TRBV5-1 | NA | CASSLGQGANYGYTF | TGCGCCAGCAGCTTGGGACAGGGGGCGAACTATGGCTACACCTTC
NA | TRBJ2-2 | TRBV5-6 | NA | CASSRLGEGTGELFF | TGTGCCAGCAGCCGACTAGGAGAGGGCACCGGGGAGCTGTTTTTT
TRBD1 | TRBJ2-3 | TRBV5-1 | NA | CASSSTGANTDTQYF | TGCGCCAGCAGCTCGACAGGGGCTAACACAGATACGCAGTATTTT
TRBD1 | TRBJ1-2 | TRBV2 | NA | CASSTTGGSGYGYTF | TGTGCCAGCAGTACCACAGGGGGGTCCGGCTATGGCTACACCTTC
NA | TRBJ2-5 | TRBV30 | NA | CAWSVTPRRVGTQYF | TGTGCCTGGAGTGTAACCCCTCGGAGGGTCGGGACCCAGTACTTC
TRBD2 | TRBJ2-1 | TRBV5-4 | NA | CASRSGTSGASYNEQFF | TGTGCCAGCAGATCTGGGACTAGCGGGGCCTCCTACAATGAGCAGTTCTTC
TRBD1 | TRBJ1-1 | TRBV11-2 | NA | CASSEDRGAFTEAFF | TGTGCCAGCAGTGAGGACAGGGGGGCTTTCACTGAAGCTTTCTTT
TRBD1 | TRBJ1-2 | TRBV2 | NA | CASIPQFGQAPRGYTF | TGTGCCAGCATTCCCCAATTCGGACAGGCCCCGAGGGGCTACACCTTC